The 5 T cell receptor beta chains reported below all come from one sample, sequenced in a study of T cells in Graves' hyperthyroidism and ophthalmopathy. Amplification of TCR beta CDR3 regions was performed using RNA transcripts as template. Carried out on the TCR CDR3, a first-round RT-PCR used the HTBI primer set. TCRdb called the multiplex PCR reads again in MiXCR, with one record for every CDR3 protein. There are about 330,000 distinct CDR3 sequences in the sample; around 15% occur only once, and approximately 35% lies in the top ten. The sample consisted of blood. All receptors derive from a woman in her forties with Graves' ophthalmopathy.

A remark on this clonotype: A read error may explain this, as a much larger clone is one base away. The chain employs TRBV6-5 and TRBJ1-1, with TRBD1 identical over 7 bases. Germline V gives CDR1 MNHEY, CDR2 SVGAGI. The CDR3 loop spans 13 amino acids. CDR3 sequence reads: CVSSYTGDTEAFF. For the CDR3, the DNA is TGTGTCAGCAGTTACACAGGGGACACTGAAGCTTTCTTT.

This clonotype was observed many times. This chain joins TRBV29-1 and TRBJ1-1; D ambiguous. The CDR3 runs to 12 residues. V lost 7 bases and J lost 7, with 16 bases in between. Germline CDR1 is SQVTM and CDR2 is ANQGSEA. The CDR3 region is CSAQQSLREAFF. The CDR3 coding sequence is TGCAGCGCCCAACAGTCCCTCCGTGAAGCTTTCTTT.

This clonotype came up many times. This chain joins TRBV15 and TRBJ2-3; TRBD2 agrees at 11 bases. Germline loops: CDR1 LNHNV, CDR2 YYDKDF (reference sequence). Trimming removed 5 bases from V and 0 bases from J; junction bases left unmatched: 4. This CDR3 has 16 residues. CDR3 sequence (DNA): TGTGCCACCAGCGCCCGACTAGCGGGGAGCACAGATACGCAGTATTTT. Amino acids: CATSARLAGSTDTQYF.

This clonotype was counted ten times or more. This chain connects TRBV28 to TRBJ1-1; a weak D match, TRBD1 (5 bases). Trimming shortened V by 0 bases and J by 3 bases, and 11 bases separated the two germline ends. Germline V gene lookup returns CDR1 MDHEN and CDR2 SYDVKM. This CDR3 spans 15 amino acids. Here the CDR3 DNA reads TGTGCCAGCAGTTTATGGACGGGAGGGGACACTGAAGCTTTCTTT. It translates to CASSLWTGGDTEAFF. The whole variable domain, remainder taken from reference TRBV28 and TRBJ1-1, is DVKVTQSSRYLVKRTGEKVFLECVQDMDHENMFWYRQDPGLGLRLIYFSYDVKMKEKGDIPEGYSVSREKKERFSLILESASTNQTSMYLCASSLWTGGDTEAFFGQGTRLTVV.

This clonotype was counted only a few times. This rearrangement joins TRBV10-3 to TRBJ2-7; D is ambiguous. There are 13 residues in the CDR3. Germline V gives CDR1 ENHRY, CDR2 SYGVKD. V was trimmed by 5 bases and J by 3 bases, leaving 11 bases between them. Here the CDR3 DNA reads TGTGCCATCAGTTCCGACAAGGTCTACGAGCAGTACTTC. Its protein product is CAISSDKVYEQYF.